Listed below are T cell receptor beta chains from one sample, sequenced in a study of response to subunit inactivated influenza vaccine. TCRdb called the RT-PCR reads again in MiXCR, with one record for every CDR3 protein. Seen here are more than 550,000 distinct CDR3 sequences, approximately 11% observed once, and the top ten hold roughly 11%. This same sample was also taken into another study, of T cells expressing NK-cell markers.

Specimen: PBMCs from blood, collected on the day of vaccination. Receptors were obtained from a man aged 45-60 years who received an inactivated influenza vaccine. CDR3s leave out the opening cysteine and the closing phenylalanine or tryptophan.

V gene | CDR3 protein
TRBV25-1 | ASSESGHQETQY
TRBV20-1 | SAATSGGVYNEQF
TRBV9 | ASSATGTTFDEQF
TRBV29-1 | SVVLAGAYEQY
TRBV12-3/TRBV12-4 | ASSLSSVLGQPQH
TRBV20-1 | SAQPGSPTDTQY
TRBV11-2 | ASSTRLVNEQF
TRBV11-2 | ASTTLQGAYEQY
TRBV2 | ASRTLAGGYEQY
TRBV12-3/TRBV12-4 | ASSFSSSAGATEQF
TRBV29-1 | SVETGKFGYEQY
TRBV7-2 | ASSLSSGGGYNEQF